This T cell receptor beta chain was recovered during a study of shared clonotypes between healthy human individuals. Whole-study results and caveats: The donor pool, a small one, limited the genetic and exposure-history diversity represented.

V lost 2 bases and J 0 bases, leaving 14 bases between the germline ends. CDR1 and CDR2 (germline): SGHDN, FVKESK. The CDR3 runs to 16 residues. Clones were sequenced by immunoSEQ multiplex PCR, and TCRdb holds only the in-frame ones, with some missing. This table has some 630,000 clones, about 78% appearing once. Of note for this clone: Its antigen is unknown.

The authors divided CD4+ cells into CD45RA+ naive and CD45RA-negative memory subsets. The sequence came from a woman between 25 and 40 years old in good health. Sequenced material: memory CD4+ T cells sorted from blood. The subset here: CD45RA-negative fraction. The gene calls are TRBV14 and TRBJ2-7; D uncertain. CDR3 loop: CASSQPGQKSSYEQYF. The CDR3 DNA is TGTGCCAGCAGCCAACCCGGGCAAAAGAGCTCCTACGAGCAGTACTTC.